Listed here are 10 T cell receptor beta chains from one sample, sequenced in a study of CD8+ T cells in alopecia areata. Extracted from the samples, RNA was reverse transcribed into cDNA to serve as the sequencing template. The protocol was immunoSEQ multiplex PCR, while the TCRdb copy is restricted to in-frame clones and leaves out a portion. The table includes 200,000 to 250,000 clones, under 40% detected once. Treatment meaning: oral pan-JAK inhibitor, 5-10 mg twice daily. Sequencing used CD4+ T cells sorted from blood, obtained at approximately week 30, from a patient treated with tofacitinib. The source of these receptors is a human donor with alopecia areata.

V and J are TRBV5-6 and TRBJ2-7, with D unresolved. Trimming removed 3 bases at V and 7 bases at J, with 8 bases between. The CDR3 totals 11 residues. Germline CDR1 and CDR2: SGHDT and YYEEEE. CDR3 protein: CASSSWEEQYF. The CDR3 nucleotides are TGTGCCAGCAGCTCTTGGGAAGAGCAGTACTTC.

This clone was counted a few times. This rearrangement joins TRBV7-3 to TRBJ2-1; D gene ambiguous. V was trimmed by 4 bases and J by 11 bases, leaving 12 bases between them. The V gene's germline CDR1 is SGHTA and CDR2 FQGTGA. This CDR3 spans 12 amino acids. CDR3 bases: TGTGCCAGCAGCTCCGGATCCCGAAAGCAGTTCTTC. Translating it yields CASSSGSRKQFF.

Concerning this clone itself: Germline and junction disagree at one end, which may indicate a read error. V and J are TRBV7-7 and TRBJ2-2, with unresolved D. This CDR3 comprises 15 residues. Looked up from germline, CDR1 is SSHAT and CDR2 is FNYEAQ (reference sequence). CDR3: CASRPALGEIGELFF. The CDR3 DNA is TGTGCTAGCAGACCGGCCCTTGGCGAGATTGGGGAGCTGTTTTTT.

This clone showed up just once. The chain couples TRBV19 to TRBJ1-2; tentatively, D is TRBD1 (6 bases). Trimming left V 7 bases short and J 3 bases short, with 15 bases between. Germline CDR1 reads LNHDA; CDR2 reads SQIVND (reference sequence). The length of the CDR3 is 14 residues. CDR3 nucleotide sequence: TGTGCCAGTACCCTCACCCGGACAGACTATGGCTACACCTTC. It yields the protein CASTLTRTDYGYTF.

The chain is built from TRBV7-9 and TRBJ1-2; D is uncertain. V was shortened by 1 base and J by 7 bases, with 10 bases between the two germline ends. Germline V gene data show CDR1 as SEHNR and CDR2 as FQNEAQ (reference sequence). The length of the CDR3 is 13 residues. The CDR3 reads CASSLDSGPGYTF. CDR3 sequence (DNA): TGTGCCAGCAGCTTAGATAGCGGGCCTGGCTACACCTTC.

This clone occurred a few times. The chain links TRBV4-3 to TRBJ2-1, with 8 bases matching TRBD1. This CDR3 is 13 amino acids long. Germline V gives CDR1 LGHNA, CDR2 YSLEER. The V segment lost 10 bases and the J segment 5 bases; nucleotides outside the gene matches: 7. The CDR3: CATVGGQDNEQFF. The CDR3 nucleotides are TGCGCCACCGTGGGGGGACAGGACAATGAGCAGTTCTTC.

This clone was detected a few times. V usage is TRBV5-1 and J usage is TRBJ2-3, with 10 bases that match TRBD1. This CDR3 is built from 16 residues. CDR1 SGHRS and CDR2 YFSETQ come from the germline V gene. V lost 2 bases and J lost 3; bases outside the gene matches: 6. The CDR3 here is CASSFRTGGRTDTQYF. DNA for the CDR3: TGCGCCAGCAGCTTCCGGACAGGGGGTCGGACAGATACGCAGTATTTT.

This clone has just a few counts. This chain joins TRBV9 and TRBJ1-6; D is undetermined. The V end was cut by 2 bases, the J end by 8 bases, with 11 bases between. CDR3 length: 14 residues. Germline loops: CDR1 SGDLS, CDR2 YYNGEE. CDR3: CASSVLLSDSPLHF. The CDR3, as DNA: TGTGCCAGCAGCGTCCTTCTGTCTGATTCACCCCTCCACTTT. Looking up the rest from reference TRBV9 and TRBJ1-6 gives the full variable domain: DSGVTQTPKHLITATGQRVTLRCSPRSGDLSVYWYQQSLDQGLQFLIQYYNGEERAKGNILERFSAQQFPDLHSELNLSSLELGDSALYFCASSVLLSDSPLHFGNGTRLTVT.

This clone was seen a handful of times. The gene calls are TRBV10-3 and TRBJ1-1; D ambiguous. CDR1 and CDR2 from the germline V gene are ENHRY and SYGVKD. V was trimmed by 3 bases and J by 3 bases, leaving 11 bases between them. This CDR3 is built from 14 residues. The CDR3 region has the DNA TGTGCCATCAGTGAAGGGCAATGGGACACTGAAGCTTTCTTT. Encoded protein: CAISEGQWDTEAFF.

This clone was seen a few times. The chain links TRBV7-2 to TRBJ1-1; possibly TRBD1 for D (5 bases). Trimming took off 5 bases at V and 1 base at J, with 8 bases between the two ends. The CDR3 length is 13 residues. From germline, CDR1 is SGHTA and CDR2 FQGNSA. As DNA, the CDR3 is TGTGCCAGCAGCCGACAGAGGAACACTGAAGCTTTCTTT. Its protein is CASSRQRNTEAFF.